Shown below are 25 T cell receptor beta chains from a single sample sequenced in a study of neurological immune-mediated disorders. TCRdb re-derived calls from the 5' RACE reads in MiXCR, one entry per CDR3 protein. The sample holds around 52,000 distinct CDR3 sequences, about 5% seen once. The sequencing input was CD4+ T cells from blood. All receptors derive from a woman aged 18-30 years with multiple sclerosis.

This clonotype was picked up many times. The DNA of the CDR3 is TGTGCCTGGAGTATGAGCGGAACAGATACGCAGTATTTT. This sequence encodes CAWSMSGTDTQYF. The rearrangement uses TRBV30 and TRBJ2-3; possible D gene TRBD2, 5 bases. The CDR3 runs 13 residues. V was cut by 2 bases and J by 3 bases, with 9 bases left in between. The germline V gene has CDR1 GTSNPN and CDR2 SVGIG (reference sequence).

Many counts were recorded for this clonotype. This rearrangement joins TRBV20-1 to TRBJ1-5; TRBD1 is a possible D gene (5 bases). Germline CDR1 reads DFQATT; CDR2 reads SNEGSKA (reference sequence). The V gene lost 0 bases and the J gene lost 6 bases, with 21 bases spanning the gap. CDR3 length equals 17 residues. The CDR3 bases are TGCAGTGCTAGAGATCGGACATCGGGGACTCAACGTCAGCCCCAGCATTTT. This codes for CSARDRTSGTQRQPQHF.

This clonotype was seen many times. The CDR3 coding sequence is TGTGCCAGCAGCGTACTGGGGAGGATAGGCACAGATACGCAGTATTTT. Protein product: CASSVLGRIGTDTQYF. The chain couples TRBV9 to TRBJ2-3, with D perhaps TRBD2 (6 bases). Deletions cut 1 base from V and 1 base from J, with 13 bases between. The CDR3 contains 16 residues. The germline CDR1 and CDR2 sequences are SGDLS and YYNGEE.

Concerning this clonotype: No conserved phenylalanine or tryptophan is present at the end of the CDR3, so a read error is the likely explanation. This chain links TRBV5-1 with TRBJ1-3; D ambiguous. Germline CDR1 is SGHRS and CDR2 is YFSETQ. The CDR3 contains 16 residues. V lost 0 bases to trimming and J lost 0 bases, with 10 bases between them. The CDR3, as DNA: TGCGCCAGCAGCTTGGAGCCACAGCTCTCTGGAAACACCATATATGGT. It is translated as CASSLEPQLSGNTIYG.

This clonotype appeared many times. This chain links TRBV5-5 with TRBJ1-2; D is ambiguous. The CDR3 extends over 15 amino acids. Looked up from germline, CDR1 is SGHKS and CDR2 is YYEKEE (reference sequence). The V and J ends lost 10 bases and 0 bases respectively, with 19 bases between them. DNA of the CDR3: TGTGCCCCCCTCGGGAAGCTGCCGTCTAACTATGGCTACACCTTC. The encoded protein is CAPLGKLPSNYGYTF.

This clonotype was picked up many times. The chain recombines TRBV5-1 with TRBJ1-1; 9 bases fit TRBD1. The CDR3 has 15 amino acids. The germline V gene encodes CDR1 SGHRS and CDR2 YFSETQ. V was clipped by 0 bases and J by 6 bases; unmatched bases: 6. CDR3 loop: CASSLEGTGMSEAFF. DNA for the CDR3: TGCGCCAGCAGCTTGGAAGGGACAGGGATGTCTGAAGCTTTCTTT.

Many counts were recorded for this clonotype. This chain connects TRBV28 to TRBJ2-2; the D gene is possibly TRBD1 (5 bases). The CDR3 covers 13 residues. CDR1 and CDR2 from the germline V gene are MDHEN and SYDVKM. V was trimmed by 5 bases and J by 6 bases, leaving 10 bases between them. The CDR3: CASSLLTAGELFF. CDR3 DNA: TGTGCCAGCAGTCTCCTGACAGCCGGGGAGCTGTTTTTT.

This clonotype was detected ten times or more. This chain links TRBV24-1 with TRBJ2-1, with 8 bases that match TRBD2. V gave up 4 bases and J gave up 4 bases; unmatched junction bases: 8. Germline V lookup: CDR1 KGHDR, CDR2 SFDVKD. This CDR3 spans 16 amino acids. The CDR3, as DNA: TGTGCCACCAGTGACTACCTAGCGGGCGATTACAATGAGCAGTTCTTC. Amino acids: CATSDYLAGDYNEQFF.

This clonotype came up many times. The chain recombines TRBV12-3 or TRBV12-4 with TRBJ2-3, with unresolved D. This CDR3 region has 13 residues. Trimming left V 2 bases short and J 7 bases short, with 10 bases between. The CDR3 coding sequence is TGTGCCAGCAGTTTAATTCCGCGGTATACGCAGTATTTT. Amino acid sequence: CASSLIPRYTQYF.

This clonotype was seen repeatedly, ten times or more. This chain links TRBV6-5 with TRBJ2-6; D perhaps matches TRBD2 (6 bases). The CDR3 sequence is 18 residues long. V lost 0 bases and J lost 2, with 14 bases in between. Germline values: CDR1 MNHEY, CDR2 SVGAGI. The CDR3 spells CASSYSRSRRAGANVLTF. The CDR3 DNA is TGTGCCAGCAGTTACTCAAGGTCACGGAGGGCTGGGGCCAACGTCCTGACTTTC.

This clonotype was seen at least ten times. V gene TRBV20-1 combines with J gene TRBJ2-2; tentatively, D is TRBD1 (6 bases). The CDR3 totals 15 residues. Germline CDR1 is DFQATT and CDR2 is SNEGSKA (reference sequence). The V end was cut by 6 bases, the J end by 2 bases, with 16 bases between. CDR3 amino acids: CSAKQGGINTGELFF. The CDR3 nucleotides are TGCAGTGCCAAACAGGGTGGAATTAACACCGGGGAGCTGTTTTTT.

This clonotype has at least ten counts. This chain links TRBV7-6 with TRBJ2-5, with TRBD2 matching over 10 bases. The J segment lost 1 base and the V segment lost 1 base, leaving 3 bases of the junction unmatched. The CDR3 loop spans 16 amino acids. Germline lookup yields CDR1 SGHVS and CDR2 FNYEAQ. CDR3 in DNA: TGTGCCAGCAGCTTAGTGGTAGCGGGGGGCCAAGAGACCCAGTACTTC. It encodes CASSLVVAGGQETQYF. The whole variable domain, filled in from reference TRBV7-6 and TRBJ2-5, reads GAGVSQSPRYKVTKRGQDVALRCDPISGHVSLYWYRQALGQGPEFLTYFNYEAQQDKSGLPNDRFSAERPEGSISTLTIQRTEQRDSAMYRCASSLVVAGGQETQYFGPGTRLLVL.

There are many counts of this clonotype. J is TRBJ1-3 and V is TRBV15; 7 nucleotides agree with TRBD1. The germline CDR1 and CDR2 sequences are LNHNV and YYDKDF (reference sequence). The CDR3 extends over 15 amino acids. Trimming cost V 1 base and J 2 bases; bases outside gene matches: 2. The CDR3 bases are TGTGCCACCAGCAGAGGCCAGGGGGCTGGAAACACCATATATTTT. Translated: CATSRGQGAGNTIYF.

This clonotype was seen at least ten times. J is TRBJ2-3 and V is TRBV7-2, with 12 positions matching TRBD2. Germline trimming cut 5 bases from V and 11 bases from J; bases unmatched to any gene: 14. This CDR3 has 16 residues. From germline, CDR1 is SGHTA and CDR2 FQGNSA. CDR3 amino acids: CASSPPRGLAGGKQYF. The CDR3 nucleotides read TGTGCCAGCAGCCCCCCAAGGGGACTAGCGGGCGGTAAGCAGTATTTT.

This clonotype showed up many times. The chain has TRBV24-1 and TRBJ1-2; D remains unclear. The CDR3 is 14 amino acids. Trimming pared 1 base from V and 2 bases from J, leaving 7 bases between. Germline assignment: CDR1 KGHDR and CDR2 SFDVKD. The CDR3 DNA reads TGTGCCACCAGTGATTTAAGTCAGAACTATGGCTACACCTTC. Amino acids: CATSDLSQNYGYTF.

This clonotype showed up many times. This chain links TRBV7-2 with TRBJ2-1; 9 bases are a match to TRBD1. Germline-derived CDR1 and CDR2 are SGHTA and FQGNSA. Trimming cost V 7 bases and J 7 bases; bases outside gene matches: 8. The CDR3 runs to 14 residues. CDR3 nucleotides: TGTGCCAGCATCTTTGGACAGGGGTGGAATGAGCAGTTCTTC. Translated: CASIFGQGWNEQFF. The variable domain in full, completed from reference TRBV7-2 and TRBJ2-1, reads GAGVSQSPSNKVTEKGKDVELRCDPISGHTALYWYRQSLGQGLEFLIYFQGNSAPDKSGLPSDRFSAERTGGSVSTLTIQRTQQEDSAVYLCASIFGQGWNEQFFGPGTRLTVL.

This clonotype was seen a few times. The chain recombines TRBV18 with TRBJ2-1; D unclear. V was shortened by 6 bases and J by 10 bases, with 10 bases between the two germline ends. The length of the CDR3 is 11 residues. Germline CDR1 is KGHSH and CDR2 is LQKENI. The DNA for the CDR3 is TGTGCCAGCTCGGCCCTAGGGGAGCAGTTCTTC. The encoded protein is CASSALGEQFF. Full variable domain (remainder filled in from reference TRBV18 and TRBJ2-1): NAGVMQNPRHLVRRRGQEARLRCSPMKGHSHVYWYRQLPEEGLKFMVYLQKENIIDESGMPKERFSAEFPKEGPSILRIQQVVRGDSAAYFCASSALGEQFFGPGTRLTVL.

This clonotype was seen many times. V and J are TRBV27 and TRBJ1-3, with 9 bases identical to TRBD1. The CDR3 length is 14 residues. Per germline, CDR1 MNHEY and CDR2 SMNVEV (reference sequence). J lost 2 bases, V lost 10 bases, and 6 bases had no gene match. CDR3 nucleotides: TGTGCCACCAAACAGGGGGCCGCTGGAAACACCATATATTTT. Translated: CATKQGAAGNTIYF.

The chain recombines TRBV12-3 or TRBV12-4 with TRBJ1-1, with D maybe TRBD1 (5 bases). CDR3 length equals 15 residues. V lost 6 bases and J lost 2, with 16 bases in between. For the CDR3, the DNA is TGTGCCAGCAGCCCATTAGACAGCGCCAACACTGAAGCTTTCTTT. Its protein is CASSPLDSANTEAFF.

This clonotype was recorded many times. Sequence at one end of the junction differs from germline and may be a read error. The chain couples TRBV20-1 to TRBJ2-7; D might be TRBD1 or TRBD2, each matching 5 bases. From germline, CDR1 is DFQATT and CDR2 SNEGSKA (reference sequence). The CDR3 is 11 residues long. The chain's CDR3 is CSARESFEQYF. The CDR3 DNA reads as TGCAGTGCCAGGGAGTCCTTCGAGCAGTACTTC.

The rearrangement uses TRBV30 and TRBJ2-1; 11 nucleotides align to TRBD2. The V segment lost 6 bases and the J segment 4 bases; nucleotides outside the gene matches: 11. This CDR3 spans 16 amino acids. The germline CDR1 and CDR2 sequences are GTSNPN and SVGIG (reference sequence). Here the CDR3 reads CACPLAGALYYNEQFF. The CDR3 nucleotides are TGTGCCTGTCCACTAGCGGGGGCACTATATTACAATGAGCAGTTCTTC.

This clonotype has at least ten counts. This chain links TRBV20-1 with TRBJ1-2, with D possibly TRBD1 on 5 matching bases. The CDR3 loop spans 12 amino acids. Germline CDR1 DFQATT, CDR2 SNEGSKA (reference sequence). V was clipped by 6 bases and J by 0 bases, with 8 bases between them. CDR3 amino acids: CSADTTNYGYTF. As DNA, the CDR3 is TGCAGTGCGGACACCACTAACTATGGCTACACCTTC.

Many counts were recorded for this clonotype. The gene calls are TRBV9 and TRBJ2-2, with D perhaps TRBD1 (6 bases). The CDR3 extends over 15 amino acids. Germline CDR1 SGDLS, CDR2 YYNGEE. With 5 bases removed from V and 6 bases from J, the gap between germline ends came to 17 bases. CDR3 sequence: CASRAGTRFPGELFF. The CDR3 coding sequence is TGTGCCAGCAGAGCCGGGACACGGTTTCCCGGGGAGCTGTTTTTT.

This clonotype was seen many times. J is TRBJ2-1 and V is TRBV5-1; a possible D gene is TRBD2 (6 bases). The germline gives CDR1 SGHRS, CDR2 YFSETQ. CDR3 length: 16 residues. Trimming removed 2 bases at V and 5 bases at J, with 17 bases between. The CDR3 loop reads CASSLLARAANNEQFF. The CDR3, as DNA: TGCGCCAGCAGCTTACTAGCCCGGGCGGCTAACAATGAGCAGTTCTTC.

This clonotype was recorded many times. The chain couples TRBV2 to TRBJ2-6; 7 bases agree with TRBD1. Germline V lookup: CDR1 SNHLY, CDR2 FYNNEI. The CDR3 totals 12 residues. Unmatched junction bases numbered 8, after V lost 3 bases and J lost 18 bases. For the CDR3, the DNA is TGTGCCAGCAGTGATTCGAGGGGGCCCCCGACTTTC. Amino acid sequence: CASSDSRGPPTF.